Sequencing of this TCR beta chain was carried out in a study of human T cells and chemical hapten exposure. One entry per CDR3 protein results from TCRdb running MiXCR on the RACE reads. Among approximately 84,000 distinct CDR3 sequences listed, roughly 10% were seen once. Time point denoted: patch test 2, 6 weeks after DPC sensitization. Treatment indicated: therapeutic diphenylcyclopropenone sensitization with weekly scalp DPC. In every case, blood was obtained before the patch test was applied. V was shortened by 0 bases and J by 3 bases, with 10 bases between the two germline ends. The CDR3 covers 14 residues. Germline V gene sequence: CDR1 DFQATT, CDR2 SNEGSKA (reference sequence).

Material: whole blood, obtained in connection with sensitization to the hapten diphenylcyclopropenone (DPC). This sequence joins TRBV20-1 and TRBJ2-3; D not resolved. The clonotype originates from a woman aged 25 to 45 with alopecia areata. Some clones in this sample may be carry-over from other donors' samples. The CDR3 DNA sequence: TGCAGTGCTAGAGATTGGCTAGGAACAGATACGCAGTATTTT. This encodes CSARDWLGTDTQYF.